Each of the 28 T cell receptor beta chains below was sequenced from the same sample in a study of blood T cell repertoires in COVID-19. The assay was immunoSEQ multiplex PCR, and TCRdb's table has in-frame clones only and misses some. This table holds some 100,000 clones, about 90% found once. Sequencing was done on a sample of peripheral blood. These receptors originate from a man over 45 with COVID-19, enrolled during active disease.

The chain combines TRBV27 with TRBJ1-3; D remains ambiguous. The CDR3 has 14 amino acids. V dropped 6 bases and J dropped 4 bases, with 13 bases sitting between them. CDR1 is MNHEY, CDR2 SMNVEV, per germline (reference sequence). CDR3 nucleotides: TGTGCCAGCAGGGGAGCAGCGGACGGAAACACCATATATTTT. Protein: CASRGAADGNTIYF.

CDR3 region: CATSRAEETQYF. As DNA, the CDR3 is TGTGCCACCAGCAGAGCAGAAGAGACCCAGTACTTC. The rearrangement joins TRBV15 to TRBJ2-5; D is unresolved. CDR1 LNHNV and CDR2 YYDKDF come from the germline V gene (reference sequence). The CDR3 loop spans 12 amino acids. Trimming took 1 base from V and 3 from J, leaving 3 bases between them.

In DNA, the CDR3 is TGTGCCAGCAGCCAAGATGACACGGACTACGAGCAGTACTTC. Its translation is CASSQDDTDYEQYF. The V call is TRBV3-1 (or the pseudogene TRBV3-2), the J call TRBJ2-7; no firm D call. CDR1 is LGHDT and CDR2 is YNNKEL in the germline V gene (reference sequence). V was clipped by 0 bases and J by 3 bases, with 9 bases between them. This CDR3 has 14 residues.

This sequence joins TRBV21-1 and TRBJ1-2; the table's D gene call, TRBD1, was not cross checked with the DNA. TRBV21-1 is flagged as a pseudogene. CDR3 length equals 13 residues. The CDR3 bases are TGTGCCAGCAACAAAGGACAGGGGGATGGCTACACCTTC. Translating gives CASNKGQGDGYTF.

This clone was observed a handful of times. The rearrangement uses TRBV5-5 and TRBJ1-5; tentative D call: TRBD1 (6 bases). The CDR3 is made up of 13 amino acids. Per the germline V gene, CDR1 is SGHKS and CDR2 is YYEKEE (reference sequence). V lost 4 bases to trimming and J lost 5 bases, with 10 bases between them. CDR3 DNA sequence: TGTGCCAGCAGCCTGGACAGTCATCAGCCCCAGCATTTT. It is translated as CASSLDSHQPQHF.

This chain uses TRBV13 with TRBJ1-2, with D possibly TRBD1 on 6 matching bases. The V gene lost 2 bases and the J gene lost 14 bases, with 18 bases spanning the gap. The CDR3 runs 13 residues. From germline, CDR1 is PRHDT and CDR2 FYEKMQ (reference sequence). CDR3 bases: TGTGCCAGCAGCTTAAAGGGCAGCCCAGGGGAGACCTTC. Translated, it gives CASSLKGSPGETF. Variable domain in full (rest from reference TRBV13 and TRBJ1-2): AAGVIQSPRHLIKEKRETATLKCYPIPRHDTVYWYQQGPGQDPQFLISFYEKMQSDKGSIPDRFSAQQFSDYHSELNMSSLELGDSALYFCASSLKGSPGETFGSGTRLTVV.

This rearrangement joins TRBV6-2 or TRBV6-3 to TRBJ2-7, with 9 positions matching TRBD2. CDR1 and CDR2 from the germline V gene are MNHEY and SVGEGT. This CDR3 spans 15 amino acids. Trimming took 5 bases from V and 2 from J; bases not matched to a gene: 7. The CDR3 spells CASSRAGGEAYEQYF. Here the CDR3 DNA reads TGTGCCAGCAGTCGAGCGGGGGGAGAAGCCTACGAGCAGTACTTC.

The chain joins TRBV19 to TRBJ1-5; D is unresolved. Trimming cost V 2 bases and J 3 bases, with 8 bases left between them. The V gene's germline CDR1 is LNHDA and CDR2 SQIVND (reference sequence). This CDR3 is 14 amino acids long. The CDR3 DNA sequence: TGTGCCAGTAGTATATTTACAGCCAATCAGCCCCAGCATTTT. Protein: CASSIFTANQPQHF.

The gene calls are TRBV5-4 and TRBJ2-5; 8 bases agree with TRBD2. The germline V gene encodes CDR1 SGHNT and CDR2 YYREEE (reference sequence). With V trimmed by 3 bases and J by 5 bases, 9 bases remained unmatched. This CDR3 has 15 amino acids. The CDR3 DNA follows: TGTGCCAGCAGCTACCTGGGCGGGGGGCAGGAGACCCAGTACTTC. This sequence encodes CASSYLGGGQETQYF.

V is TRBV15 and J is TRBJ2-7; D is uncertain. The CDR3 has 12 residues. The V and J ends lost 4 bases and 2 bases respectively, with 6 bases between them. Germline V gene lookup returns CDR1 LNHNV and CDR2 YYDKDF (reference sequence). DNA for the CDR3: TGTGCCACCAGCACAAGCACCTACGAGCAGTACTTC. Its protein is CATSTSTYEQYF.

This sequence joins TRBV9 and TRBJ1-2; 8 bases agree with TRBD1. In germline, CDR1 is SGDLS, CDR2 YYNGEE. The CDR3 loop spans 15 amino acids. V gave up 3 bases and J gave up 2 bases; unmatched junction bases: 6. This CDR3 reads CASSAGQGRNYGYTF. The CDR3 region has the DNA TGTGCCAGCAGCGCAGGACAGGGAAGGAACTATGGCTACACCTTC.

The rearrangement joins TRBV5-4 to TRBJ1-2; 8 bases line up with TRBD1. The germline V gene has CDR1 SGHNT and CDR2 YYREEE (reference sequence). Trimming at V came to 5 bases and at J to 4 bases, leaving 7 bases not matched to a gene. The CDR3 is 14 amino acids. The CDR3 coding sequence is TGTGCCAGCAGACCCGGACAGGGAAGCTATGGCTACACCTTC. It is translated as CASRPGQGSYGYTF.

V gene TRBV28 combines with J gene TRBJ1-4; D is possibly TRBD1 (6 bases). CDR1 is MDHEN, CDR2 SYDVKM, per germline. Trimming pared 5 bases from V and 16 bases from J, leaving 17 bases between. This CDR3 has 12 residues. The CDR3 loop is CASSTQDSRPFF. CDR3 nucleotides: TGTGCCAGCAGTACCCAGGACAGCCGGCCGTTTTTT.

The CDR3 nucleotides read TGTGCCAGCAGTATCCCGGGACAGAATTATAATTCACCCCTCCACTTT. It codes for CASSIPGQNYNSPLHF. V gene TRBV6-6 combines with J gene TRBJ1-6; 7 bases are a match to TRBD1. Germline CDR1 MNHNY, CDR2 SVGAGI (reference sequence). CDR3 size: 16 residues. V shed 5 bases and J 4 bases; nucleotides not matched to a gene: 8.

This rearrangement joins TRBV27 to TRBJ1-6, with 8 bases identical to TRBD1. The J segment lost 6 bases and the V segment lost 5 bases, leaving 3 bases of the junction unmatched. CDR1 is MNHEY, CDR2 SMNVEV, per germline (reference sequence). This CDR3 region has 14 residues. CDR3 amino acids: CASSIDRGNSPLHF. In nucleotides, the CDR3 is TGTGCCAGCAGTATTGACAGGGGTAATTCACCCCTCCACTTT.

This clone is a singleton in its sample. The CDR3 DNA is TGTGCCAGCAGCCAAGATCGCTTGCGGGGGGCGCGGTACGAGCAGTACTTC. Its translation is CASSQDRLRGARYEQYF. This chain joins TRBV3-1 (or the pseudogene TRBV3-2) and TRBJ2-7, with 8 bases identical to TRBD2. The CDR3 is made up of 17 amino acids. V was pared by 0 bases and J by 4 bases, with 11 bases of the junction left unmatched. Germline CDR1 LGHDT, CDR2 YNNKEL (reference sequence).

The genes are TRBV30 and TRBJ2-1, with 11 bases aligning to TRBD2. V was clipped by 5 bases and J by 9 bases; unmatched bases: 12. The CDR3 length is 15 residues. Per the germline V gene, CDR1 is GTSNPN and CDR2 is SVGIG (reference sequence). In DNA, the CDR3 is TGTGCCTGGGGGGGACTAGCGGTCAGGAGCGGTGAGCAGTTCTTC. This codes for CAWGGLAVRSGEQFF.

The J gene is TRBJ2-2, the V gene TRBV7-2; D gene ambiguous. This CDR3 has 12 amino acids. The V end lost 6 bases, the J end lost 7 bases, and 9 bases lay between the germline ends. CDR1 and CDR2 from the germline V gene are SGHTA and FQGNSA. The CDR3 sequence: CASRRSYGELFF. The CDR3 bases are TGTGCCAGCAGGAGGAGCTACGGGGAGCTGTTTTTT.

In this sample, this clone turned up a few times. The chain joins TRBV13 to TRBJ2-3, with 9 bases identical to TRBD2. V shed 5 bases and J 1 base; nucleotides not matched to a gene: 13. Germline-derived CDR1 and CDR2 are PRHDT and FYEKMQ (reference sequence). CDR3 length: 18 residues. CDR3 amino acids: CASSQSSGIIKGTDTQYF. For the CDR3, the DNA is TGTGCCAGCAGCCAGTCTAGCGGGATTATAAAAGGCACAGATACGCAGTATTTT.

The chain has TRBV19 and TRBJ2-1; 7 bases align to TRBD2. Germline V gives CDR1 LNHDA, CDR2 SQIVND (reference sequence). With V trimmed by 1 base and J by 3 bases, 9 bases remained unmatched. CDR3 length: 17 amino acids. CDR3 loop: CASSIGGGGFSYNEQFF. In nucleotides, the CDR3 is TGTGCCAGTAGTATAGGTGGGGGGGGATTTAGCTACAATGAGCAGTTCTTC. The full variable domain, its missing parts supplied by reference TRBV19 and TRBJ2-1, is DGGITQSPKYLFRKEGQNVTLSCEQNLNHDAMYWYRQDPGQGLRLIYYSQIVNDFQKGDIAEGYSVSREKKESFPLTVTSAQKNPTAFYLCASSIGGGGFSYNEQFFGPGTRLTVL.

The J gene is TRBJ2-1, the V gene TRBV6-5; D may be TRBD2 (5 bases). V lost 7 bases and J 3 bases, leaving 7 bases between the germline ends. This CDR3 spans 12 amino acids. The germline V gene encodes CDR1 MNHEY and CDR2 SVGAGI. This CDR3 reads CASTGLYNEQFF. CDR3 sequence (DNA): TGTGCCAGCACCGGACTCTACAATGAGCAGTTCTTC.

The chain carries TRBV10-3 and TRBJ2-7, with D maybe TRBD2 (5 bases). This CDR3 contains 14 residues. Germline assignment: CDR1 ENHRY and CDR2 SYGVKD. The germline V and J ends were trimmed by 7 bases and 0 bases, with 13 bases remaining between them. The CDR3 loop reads CAITERQSSYEQYF. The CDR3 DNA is TGTGCCATCACAGAGCGGCAGAGCTCCTACGAGCAGTACTTC.

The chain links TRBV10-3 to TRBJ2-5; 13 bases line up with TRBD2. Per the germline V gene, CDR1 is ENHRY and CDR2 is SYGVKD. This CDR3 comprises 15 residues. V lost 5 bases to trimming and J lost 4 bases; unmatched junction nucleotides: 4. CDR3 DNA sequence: TGTGCCATCAGTCGGACTAGCGGGGGTGGAGAGACCCAGTACTTC. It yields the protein CAISRTSGGGETQYF.

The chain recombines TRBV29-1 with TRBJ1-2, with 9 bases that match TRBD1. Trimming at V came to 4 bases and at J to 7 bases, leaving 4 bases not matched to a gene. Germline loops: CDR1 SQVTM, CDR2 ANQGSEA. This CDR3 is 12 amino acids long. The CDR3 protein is CSVGQGGGGYTF. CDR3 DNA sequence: TGCAGCGTTGGACAGGGGGGTGGTGGCTACACCTTC.

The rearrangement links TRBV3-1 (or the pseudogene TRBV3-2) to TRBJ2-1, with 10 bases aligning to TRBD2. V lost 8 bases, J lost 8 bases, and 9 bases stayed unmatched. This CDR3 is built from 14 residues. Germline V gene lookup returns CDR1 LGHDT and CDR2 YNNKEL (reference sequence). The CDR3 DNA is TGTGCCAGCGGCAAGCGGGGGGGCTGGGATGAGCAGTTCTTC. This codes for CASGKRGGWDEQFF.

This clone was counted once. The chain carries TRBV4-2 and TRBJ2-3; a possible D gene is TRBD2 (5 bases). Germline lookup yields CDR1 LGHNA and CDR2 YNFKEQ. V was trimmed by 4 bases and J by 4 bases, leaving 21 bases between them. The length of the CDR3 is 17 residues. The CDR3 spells CASSRHPPGIIADTQYF. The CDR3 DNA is TGTGCCAGCAGCCGACACCCGCCGGGGATCATTGCAGATACGCAGTATTTT.

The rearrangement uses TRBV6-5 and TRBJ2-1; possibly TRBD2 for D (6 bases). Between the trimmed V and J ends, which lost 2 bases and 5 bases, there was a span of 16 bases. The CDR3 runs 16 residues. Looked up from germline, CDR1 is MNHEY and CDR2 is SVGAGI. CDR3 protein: CASSYGGGAMHNEQFF. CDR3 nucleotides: TGTGCCAGCAGTTACGGTGGCGGGGCCATGCACAATGAGCAGTTCTTC.

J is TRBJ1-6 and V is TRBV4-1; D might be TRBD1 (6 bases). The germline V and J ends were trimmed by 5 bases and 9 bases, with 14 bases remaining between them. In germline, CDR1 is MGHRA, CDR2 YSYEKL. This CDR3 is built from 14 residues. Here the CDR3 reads CASSSDRWGSPLHF. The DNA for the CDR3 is TGCGCCAGCAGCTCCGACAGGTGGGGTTCACCCCTCCACTTT.